This T cell receptor beta chain was documented in a study of Ad26.COV2.S vaccination and SARS-CoV-2 variants. Background on the study: Ad26.COV2.S, an intramuscular injection, was given once or twice 56 days apart.

The data were produced by immunoSEQ multiplex PCR, yet TCRdb's version contains in-frame clones alone and is incomplete. The sample yields approximately 280,000 clones, around 87% seen once. The CDR3 is 15 residues long. Germline V gives CDR1 LNHDA, CDR2 SQIVND (reference sequence). V was shortened by 4 bases and J by 4 bases, with 16 bases between the two germline ends. Treatment denoted: around 19 received Ad26.COV2.S at low or high dose, single or two shots; roughly five received placebo; per-sample allocation not given. Each sample was drawn 63 days after the first injection (of vaccine or placebo). The count of this clone is one.

The sequence was obtained from a person between 18 and 65 years old who received the Ad26.COV2.S COVID-19 vaccine or a placebo. This chain uses TRBV19 with TRBJ1-1; D is perhaps TRBD1 (5 bases). The specimen comprised peripheral blood, sampled in a trial of Ad26.COV2.S vaccine versus placebo. The CDR3 sequence: CASSTSPGQSTEAFF. The CDR3 DNA is TGTGCCAGTAGTACGTCGCCGGGGCAAAGCACTGAAGCTTTCTTT.